The sequence of this TCR beta chain was determined in a study of blood T cell repertoires in COVID-19. The overall study: There were acute and convalescent COVID-19 samples, and they came from the United States, Italy and Spain. T cells, B-cell-depleted T cells, or PBMCs supplied cDNA or gDNA.

Per the original data handling: Amplification of reference gene primers provided the estimated nucleated cell counts. Clones were read by immunoSEQ multiplex PCR, and TCRdb kept only the in-frame ones, dropping some. For V, J and clone size, that table is used; D and trimming come from the DNA. The repertoire holds around 210,000 clones, with 70% to 90% as singletons. Germline CDR1 and CDR2: KGHDR and SFDVKD. The length of the CDR3 is 16 residues. With 2 bases clipped from V and 4 bases from J, the junction kept 2 bases outside the gene matches. This clone was observed a single time. The TCR comes from a woman in her 70s with acute or convalescent COVID-19. The chain employs TRBV24-1 and TRBJ2-1; 12 bases map to TRBD2. Sequences were obtained from peripheral blood. The CDR3 reads CATSDSLAGGYNEQFF. In nucleotides, the CDR3 is TGTGCCACCAGTGATTCTCTAGCGGGAGGGTACAATGAGCAGTTCTTC.